This TCR beta chain derives from a study of T cell changes during pregnancy in multiple sclerosis (dated by TCRdb to about 2019). Regarding the study in general: Changes in the T cell repertoire over the course of pregnancy were examined in this study in women with multiple sclerosis.

The library was generated by the immunoSEQ multiplex PCR assay. Not all clones reach the TCRdb copy of this immuneACCESS table, which keeps in-frame sequences only. Checked studies attribute under half of the gap to unresolved V genes and leave the rest unexplained. A total of roughly 41,000 clones appear in this sample, roughly nine tenths of them only once. The ten largest clones add up to more than 0.55% of the sample. Comment on this clone: What antigen it recognizes has not been identified. Nothing much larger sits one base from this clone, and base qualities are not available.

Sample: CD4+ T cells from peripheral blood mononuclear cells, taken in the first trimester of pregnancy. This clonotype originated in a female donor with multiple sclerosis, enrolled in a pregnancy study.

The CDR3 protein is CASSDSGRGGANVLTF. The DNA is TGTGCCAGCAGCGACAGCGGGAGGGGTGGGGCCAACGTCCTGACTTTC. The rearrangement combines TRBV9 with TRBJ2-6; 10 bases in between match TRBD2. Looking up the germline V gene yields CDR1 SGDLS and CDR2 YYNGEE. The CDR3 covers 16 residues, taking in both the cysteine and the phenylalanine. Only CDR3 DNA is held: 48 bases, read in frame from base 1. V is trimmed back by 3 bases and J by 3 bases, and the junction contains 3 bases that no gene match accounts for.